The 11 T cell receptor beta chains below were found in one sample sequenced in a study of blood T cell repertoires in COVID-19. Sequencing was performed with immunoSEQ multiplex PCR; in TCRdb, only in-frame clones are kept and a portion is missing. The table has 130,000 or so clones, 85% seen once. Sequencing was performed on peripheral blood. These receptors all come from a human donor in a cohort sampled during active COVID-19.

In this sample, this clone turned up a few times. This rearrangement joins TRBV4-3 to TRBJ2-1; 8 bases are a match to TRBD2. The CDR3 is 16 residues long. The trim removed 0 bases at V and 2 bases at J, leaving 3 bases unmatched. CDR1 LGHNA and CDR2 YSLEER come from the germline V gene. CDR3 coding DNA: TGCGCCAGCAGCCAAGACGGCGGGGGGACCTACAATGAGCAGTTCTTC. This encodes CASSQDGGGTYNEQFF.

The chain carries TRBV7-2 and TRBJ2-3, with 8 bases that match TRBD2. V was clipped by 7 bases and J by 5 bases; unmatched bases: 11. The germline CDR1 and CDR2 sequences are SGHTA and FQGNSA. The CDR3 runs 15 residues. For the CDR3, the DNA is TGTGCCAGCACAAAACCCCGGGGGGGGATAGATACGCAGTATTTT. Its protein product is CASTKPRGGIDTQYF.

The chain combines TRBV30 with TRBJ2-1; the D gene is possibly TRBD2 (5 bases). Germline CDR1 reads GTSNPN; CDR2 reads SVGIG (reference sequence). V dropped 3 bases and J dropped 2 bases, with 8 bases sitting between them. CDR3 length equals 13 residues. CDR3 coding DNA: TGTGCCTGGAGGTTCGGGACCTACAATGAGCAGTTCTTC. Translating it yields CAWRFGTYNEQFF.

The rearrangement joins TRBV19 to TRBJ2-5; TRBD1 aligns across 7 bases. This CDR3 is built from 15 residues. V shed 1 base, J shed 0 bases, and the junction held 2 bases outside the gene matches. Germline CDR1 LNHDA, CDR2 SQIVND (reference sequence). The CDR3 loop reads CASSIGGTDQETQYF. The CDR3 DNA reads TGTGCCAGTAGTATAGGAGGGACAGACCAAGAGACCCAGTACTTC.

This clone was counted once. The rearrangement joins TRBV6-5 to TRBJ1-2, with D maybe TRBD1 (5 bases). Germline values: CDR1 MNHEY, CDR2 SVGAGI. The CDR3 is 14 residues long. V dropped 6 bases and J dropped 2 bases, with 13 bases sitting between them. In DNA form, the CDR3 reads TGTGCCAGCAGGGGGAACAGGAGAAACTATGGCTACACCTTC. This sequence encodes CASRGNRRNYGYTF.

In its sample, this clone is medium-sized (0.01 to 0.1%). The rearrangement links TRBV6-1 to TRBJ2-1; 8 positions match TRBD1. Germline V gene data show CDR1 as MNHNS and CDR2 as SASEGT. This CDR3 is built from 15 residues. Trimming at V came to 3 bases and at J to 7 bases, leaving 8 bases not matched to a gene. The CDR3 DNA sequence: TGTGCCAGCAGTGAGTCCGCAGGGGGCGCGAATGAGCAGTTCTTC. It specifies CASSESAGGANEQFF.

V gene TRBV13 combines with J gene TRBJ2-5; D is possibly TRBD1 (8 bases). Germline V gene sequence: CDR1 PRHDT, CDR2 FYEKMQ (reference sequence). Deletions cut 0 bases from V and 0 bases from J, with 11 bases between. The CDR3 runs to 16 residues. This CDR3 is CASSLGQGGNQETQYF. The CDR3 coding sequence is TGTGCCAGCAGCTTAGGACAGGGGGGGAACCAAGAGACCCAGTACTTC.

V gene TRBV29-1 combines with J gene TRBJ2-3; 12 bases are a match to TRBD2. The V segment lost 6 bases and the J segment 4 bases; nucleotides outside the gene matches: 14. The CDR3 loop spans 17 amino acids. The germline gives CDR1 SQVTM, CDR2 ANQGSEA. CDR3 nucleotide sequence: TGCAGCGTAGGCCTAGCGGGAGGGCCAAGATGGGCAGATACGCAGTATTTT. It codes for CSVGLAGGPRWADTQYF.

This chain links TRBV19 with TRBJ1-1; D is perhaps TRBD1 (6 bases). The CDR3 runs to 12 residues. CDR1 and CDR2 from the germline V gene are LNHDA and SQIVND (reference sequence). The V end was cut by 4 bases, the J end by 10 bases, with 13 bases between. In DNA form, the CDR3 reads TGTGCCAGTAGTACCTGGGGGGGGCCAGCTTTCTTT. Its protein is CASSTWGGPAFF.

The rearrangement joins TRBV9 to TRBJ1-2; 9 bases are shared with TRBD1. J gave up 5 bases and V 3 bases, and 2 bases lay outside the gene matches. CDR1 is SGDLS, CDR2 YYNGEE, per germline. The CDR3 is 13 residues long. As DNA, the CDR3 is TGTGCCAGCAGCGCCGACAGGGGGTATGGCTACACCTTC. This encodes CASSADRGYGYTF.

The rearrangement uses TRBV19 and TRBJ1-2; D gene unclear. The germline V gene encodes CDR1 LNHDA and CDR2 SQIVND (reference sequence). The CDR3 contains 12 residues. Trimming took off 3 bases at V and 8 bases at J, with 10 bases between the two ends. CDR3 sequence: CASSMLGWGYTF. The CDR3 bases are TGTGCCAGTAGTATGTTGGGCTGGGGCTACACCTTC.